The 30 T cell receptor beta chains given below trace back to one sample, sequenced in a study of blood T cell repertoires in COVID-19. The assay was immunoSEQ multiplex PCR, and TCRdb's table has in-frame clones only and misses some. The sample records a few hundred thousand clones, 84% being singletons. Material: PBMCs or T cells enriched from blood (not recorded which). These receptors were taken from a middle-aged woman who had recovered from COVID-19.

CDR3 nucleotide sequence: TGTGCCAGCAGTTTCGGACAAGGGGAAGCTTTCTTT. As protein: CASSFGQGEAFF. The chain recombines TRBV12-3 or TRBV12-4 with TRBJ1-1; perhaps TRBD1 as D (5 bases). The CDR3 extends over 12 amino acids. V lost 3 bases to trimming and J lost 8 bases, with 10 bases between them.

The CDR3 DNA reads as TGTGCCAGCAGTGCAGACAGGGTCGGCCAGCCCCAGCATTTT. Translating it yields CASSADRVGQPQHF. J is TRBJ1-5 and V is TRBV7-2; TRBD1 matches 7 bases. The V gene end was trimmed by 6 bases and the J gene end by 7 bases; junction bases not matched to a gene: 9. The CDR3 contains 14 residues. From germline, CDR1 is SGHTA and CDR2 FQGNSA.

The chain is built from TRBV5-6 and TRBJ2-1; D might be TRBD2 (5 bases). Trimming took 0 bases from V and 1 from J, leaving 11 bases between them. The CDR3 runs 16 residues. Germline CDR1 SGHDT, CDR2 YYEEEE. CDR3 sequence reads: CASSLGGRTSYNEQFF. DNA of the CDR3: TGTGCCAGCAGCTTGGGAGGGAGAACTTCCTACAATGAGCAGTTCTTC.

This clone was picked up a small number of times. This rearrangement joins TRBV6-5 to TRBJ2-5; D possibly corresponds to TRBD1 (6 bases). The ends were cut back, 10 bases at V and 3 bases at J, with 12 bases in the middle. CDR3 length equals 12 residues. The germline V gene encodes CDR1 MNHEY and CDR2 SVGAGI. CDR3 DNA: TGTGCCATCCTGTACAGGGAAGAGACCCAGTACTTC. As protein: CAILYREETQYF.

This chain connects TRBV11-2 to TRBJ2-4, with a possible D match to TRBD2 (5 bases). Germline CDR1 and CDR2: SGHAT and FQNNGV. Deletions cut 1 base from V and 9 bases from J, with 13 bases between. The CDR3 runs to 14 residues. The CDR3 nucleotides are TGTGCCAGCAGCTTAGTCGAGGGTTTGGGCATTCAGTACTTC. It yields the protein CASSLVEGLGIQYF. Full variable domain (rest looked up from reference TRBV11-2 and TRBJ2-4): EAGVAQSPRYKIIEKRQSVAFWCNPISGHATLYWYQQILGQGPKLLIQFQNNGVVDDSQLPKDRFSAERLKGVDSTLKIQPAKLEDSAVYLCASSLVEGLGIQYFGAGTRLSVL.

The chain uses TRBV19 and TRBJ2-7; 12 bases line up with TRBD2. CDR1 LNHDA and CDR2 SQIVND come from the germline V gene (reference sequence). V shed 8 bases, J shed 6 bases, and the junction held 8 bases outside the gene matches. CDR3 size: 14 residues. The CDR3 DNA reads as TGTGCCAGTGCTAAGACTAGCGGGAGTGGCGAGCAGTACTTC. It translates to CASAKTSGSGEQYF.

The rearrangement links TRBV7-9 to TRBJ2-5; TRBD2 agrees at 7 bases. The CDR3 has 16 residues. Germline-derived CDR1 and CDR2 are SEHNR and FQNEAQ (reference sequence). The V gene end was trimmed by 5 bases and the J gene end by 4 bases; junction bases not matched to a gene: 13. CDR3 amino acids: CASSQAGVGVGETQYF. The CDR3 coding sequence is TGTGCCAGCAGCCAGGCGGGGGTTGGGGTTGGAGAGACCCAGTACTTC.

The chain has TRBV18 and TRBJ2-5; D possibly corresponds to TRBD2 (6 bases). CDR1 and CDR2 from the germline V gene are KGHSH and LQKENI. V was clipped by 3 bases and J by 4 bases, with 9 bases between them. The CDR3 is 13 amino acids. In nucleotides, the CDR3 is TGTGCCAGCTCACCGAAGGAGGGAGAGACCCAGTACTTC. Protein sequence: CASSPKEGETQYF.

J is TRBJ1-3 and V is TRBV5-1; D is unclear. CDR1 and CDR2 (germline): SGHRS, YFSETQ. V was trimmed by 6 bases and J by 8 bases, leaving 9 bases between them. CDR3 length: 11 residues. DNA for the CDR3: TGCGCCAGCACTTCCGGGGACACCATATATTTT. It is translated as CASTSGDTIYF.

This rearrangement joins TRBV12-3 or TRBV12-4 to TRBJ1-2; no firm D call. The germline V and J ends were trimmed by 5 bases and 8 bases, with 15 bases remaining between them. The CDR3 length is 13 residues. CDR3: CASSRREARGYTF. The CDR3 DNA sequence: TGTGCCAGCAGTCGTCGAGAGGCGAGAGGCTACACCTTC.

This clone was seen just once. The V call is TRBV27, the J call TRBJ2-2; 8 bases map to TRBD1. The CDR3 runs 17 residues. Trimming cost V 3 bases and J 1 base; bases outside gene matches: 7. Germline-derived CDR1 and CDR2 are MNHEY and SMNVEV (reference sequence). The CDR3, as DNA: TGTGCCAGCAGTTTCTACACCGGGACAGGGAACACCGGGGAGCTGTTTTTT. Protein: CASSFYTGTGNTGELFF.

This chain links TRBV11-3 with TRBJ1-1, with TRBD1 as a possible D gene (5 bases). Germline-derived CDR1 and CDR2 are SGHNT and YENEEA. V was shortened by 8 bases and J by 0 bases, with 10 bases between the two germline ends. The CDR3 contains 13 residues. The CDR3 protein is CASGRVLNTEAFF. DNA of the CDR3: TGTGCCAGCGGCAGGGTGCTGAACACTGAAGCTTTCTTT.

The CDR3 is CASSVWTDLNEKLFF. The CDR3 bases are TGTGCCAGCAGCGTATGGACAGACCTTAATGAAAAACTGTTTTTT. The rearrangement joins TRBV5-4 to TRBJ1-4; the D gene is possibly TRBD1 (6 bases). The CDR3 runs 15 residues. Per the germline V gene, CDR1 is SGHNT and CDR2 is YYREEE (reference sequence). V was shortened by 4 bases and J by 4 bases, with 14 bases between the two germline ends.

The chain recombines TRBV29-1 with TRBJ2-1; the D gene is possibly TRBD2 (7 bases). The germline V gene has CDR1 SQVTM and CDR2 ANQGSEA. With 6 bases removed from V and 0 bases from J, the gap between germline ends came to 15 bases. The CDR3 is made up of 15 amino acids. The CDR3 DNA reads TGCAGCGTCGATGGGGGGGGCGCCTCCTACAATGAGCAGTTCTTC. It translates to CSVDGGGASYNEQFF.

This clone was recorded only once. The chain has TRBV4-1 and TRBJ2-6; 13 bases are shared with TRBD2. The trim removed 6 bases at V and 0 bases at J, leaving 17 bases unmatched. Germline V lookup: CDR1 MGHRA, CDR2 YSYEKL. The CDR3 has 22 amino acids. The CDR3: CASRSYRGTSGTLFSGANVLTF. The CDR3 nucleotides read TGCGCCAGCAGGTCTTACCGCGGGACTAGCGGGACGCTATTCTCTGGGGCCAACGTCCTGACTTTC.

This clone has a single count. The chain uses TRBV21-1 and TRBJ1-4; TRBD1 was called by the table and not checked on the DNA. TRBV21-1 is reported as a pseudogene. The CDR3 is 17 amino acids. The DNA for the CDR3 is TGTGCCAGCAGCAAAGAGACGAACCGGGACAGGGGGCATGAACTGTTTTTT. It translates to CASSKETNRDRGHELFF.

The V gene is TRBV11-2, the J gene TRBJ1-6; D gene unclear. The CDR3 is 13 residues long. Germline loops: CDR1 SGHAT, CDR2 FQNNGV. Trimming pared 4 bases from V and 3 bases from J, leaving 4 bases between. The DNA for the CDR3 is TGTGCCAGCAGCTCCGGCTATAATTCACCCCTCCACTTT. Residues: CASSSGYNSPLHF.

The gene calls are TRBV10-3 and TRBJ2-1; 7 bases are shared with TRBD2. The length of the CDR3 is 14 residues. The trim removed 9 bases at V and 6 bases at J, leaving 11 bases unmatched. Germline CDR1 and CDR2: ENHRY and SYGVKD. CDR3 protein: CAISPGLTPNEQFF. CDR3 coding DNA: TGTGCCATTTCACCGGGACTAACACCCAATGAGCAGTTCTTC.

The chain links TRBV18 to TRBJ2-5; D possibly corresponds to TRBD2 (5 bases). The CDR3 length is 14 residues. The ends were cut back, 1 base at V and 5 bases at J, with 11 bases in the middle. Germline CDR1 KGHSH, CDR2 LQKENI. CDR3 amino acids: CASSPLPGVETQYF. The CDR3 DNA sequence: TGTGCCAGCTCACCACTGCCCGGGGTCGAGACCCAGTACTTC.

For this clone: Additional DNA sequences in this sample encode the identical CDR3. The chain joins TRBV27 to TRBJ1-3, with D unresolved. The CDR3 totals 14 residues. CDR1 is MNHEY and CDR2 is SMNVEV in the germline V gene (reference sequence). Trimming pared 4 bases from V and 0 bases from J, leaving 7 bases between. The chain's CDR3 is CASSSGVSGNTIYF. The CDR3 DNA reads as TGTGCCAGCAGTTCAGGTGTCTCTGGAAACACCATATATTTT.

This CDR3 reads CSGDRGNYGYTF. The CDR3 DNA sequence: TGCAGCGGTGACAGGGGGAACTATGGCTACACCTTC. The V gene is TRBV29-1, the J gene TRBJ1-2, with 9 bases fitting TRBD1. The CDR3 has 12 amino acids. The germline CDR1 and CDR2 sequences are SQVTM and ANQGSEA. V gave up 7 bases and J gave up 2 bases; unmatched junction bases: 2.

CDR3 residues: CASILGTEETQYF. Here the CDR3 DNA reads TGTGCCAGCATCCTCGGGACAGAAGAGACCCAGTACTTC. The V gene is TRBV11-2, the J gene TRBJ2-5, with 7 positions matching TRBD1. Germline V gene data show CDR1 as SGHAT and CDR2 as FQNNGV. This CDR3 region has 13 residues. With 7 bases clipped from V and 3 bases from J, the junction kept 5 bases outside the gene matches.

The gene calls are TRBV11-2 and TRBJ2-3; D call uncertain. V lost 0 bases and J lost 7, with 14 bases in between. The CDR3 extends over 15 amino acids. Germline CDR1 SGHAT, CDR2 FQNNGV. In DNA form, the CDR3 reads TGTGCCAGCAGCTTAGATCCCACCACATCCCATACGCAGTATTTT. Protein product: CASSLDPTTSHTQYF.

This chain links TRBV4-3 with TRBJ1-5; weak D call: TRBD1 (6 bases). The germline V gene has CDR1 LGHNA and CDR2 YSLEER. The CDR3 loop spans 14 amino acids. V was clipped by 1 base and J by 6 bases, with 10 bases between them. CDR3 in amino acids: CASSQGQGSQPQHF. The CDR3 region has the DNA TGCGCCAGCAGCCAAGGGCAGGGGAGTCAGCCCCAGCATTTT.

CDR3 protein: CASSLVSVGGITEAFF. CDR3 coding DNA: TGTGCCAGCAGTTTAGTATCCGTTGGAGGGATTACTGAAGCTTTCTTT. The V and J genes are TRBV28 and TRBJ1-1; no clear D. The CDR3 consists of 16 residues. Trimming removed 2 bases from V and 5 bases from J, with 18 bases in between. Germline V gives CDR1 MDHEN, CDR2 SYDVKM. Based on the CDR3 plus reference TRBV28 and TRBJ1-1, the full variable domain is DVKVTQSSRYLVKRTGEKVFLECVQDMDHENMFWYRQDPGLGLRLIYFSYDVKMKEKGDIPEGYSVSREKKERFSLILESASTNQTSMYLCASSLVSVGGITEAFFGQGTRLTVV.

V gene TRBV9 combines with J gene TRBJ1-2, with D perhaps TRBD1 (6 bases). Trimming took 0 bases from V and 7 from J, leaving 16 bases between them. This CDR3 spans 15 amino acids. Germline CDR1 is SGDLS and CDR2 is YYNGEE. The CDR3 here is CASSVDQGRSLGYTF. As DNA, the CDR3 is TGTGCCAGCAGCGTAGATCAGGGGCGCTCTCTTGGCTACACCTTC.

This clone was counted once. The V and J genes are TRBV2 and TRBJ1-2; 9 bases are shared with TRBD1. CDR1 is SNHLY, CDR2 FYNNEI, per germline. The CDR3 sequence is 15 residues long. With 6 bases clipped from V and 5 bases from J, the junction kept 10 bases outside the gene matches. CDR3 sequence (DNA): TGTGCCAGCAGGGCCCCGGGACAGGGTGGATATGGCTACACCTTC. Protein sequence: CASRAPGQGGYGYTF.

The genes are TRBV10-3 and TRBJ1-2; TRBD1 agrees at 7 bases. The CDR3 extends over 14 amino acids. The V gene end was trimmed by 11 bases and the J gene end by 0 bases; junction bases not matched to a gene: 9. Germline CDR1 and CDR2: ENHRY and SYGVKD. CDR3 DNA: TGTGCCGCGACAGGGAGCCCCCCTAACTATGGCTACACCTTC. This codes for CAATGSPPNYGYTF.

V is TRBV29-1 and J is TRBJ1-2; D unresolved. CDR1 is SQVTM and CDR2 is ANQGSEA in the germline V gene. V gave up 5 bases and J gave up 8 bases, with 12 bases separating them. There are 11 residues in the CDR3. The CDR3 nucleotides are TGCAGCGTTCGGGAGCTCCGAGGCTACACCTTC. The encoded protein is CSVRELRGYTF.

In its sample, this clone was seen once. The V gene is TRBV6-5, the J gene TRBJ2-7; the match to TRBD1 covers 8 bases. This CDR3 has 14 residues. Per the germline V gene, CDR1 is MNHEY and CDR2 is SVGAGI. Germline trimming cut 10 bases from V and 3 bases from J; bases unmatched to any gene: 11. The CDR3: CATTVPGQVYEQYF. The CDR3 DNA sequence: TGTGCCACCACCGTCCCGGGACAGGTCTACGAGCAGTACTTC.